A single sample gave rise to the 2 T cell receptor beta chains below, sequenced in a study of molecular identifiers for immune sequencing clone quantification. Each CDR3 protein is one row after TCRdb ran MiXCR on the PCR reads. The sample carries about 65,000 distinct CDR3 sequences, 15% to 20% recorded once. Material for sequencing was naive CD8+ T cells from blood, with Jurkat cell RNA spiked in. Subset described: FACS-sorted CD8+CD4-CCR7+CD45RA+ naive T cells. Receptors originate from a human donor in good health. Some libraries in this study had Jurkat cell RNA spiked in.

This clonotype has at least ten counts. The rearrangement joins TRBV9 to TRBJ2-3; TRBD2 aligns across 9 bases. V lost 4 bases, J lost 2 bases, and 8 bases stayed unmatched. CDR1 is SGDLS, CDR2 YYNGEE, per germline. This CDR3 has 16 amino acids. CDR3 sequence: CASSPLAGTSTDTQYF. In DNA form, the CDR3 reads TGTGCCAGCAGCCCCCTAGCGGGAACCTCCACAGATACGCAGTATTTT.

This sequence joins TRBV18 and TRBJ1-5; D gene unclear. V dropped 3 bases and J dropped 0 bases, with 12 bases sitting between them. Looked up from germline, CDR1 is KGHSH and CDR2 is LQKENI. CDR3 length: 16 residues. The CDR3 loop reads CASSPTSLYSNQPQHF. CDR3 bases: TGTGCCAGCTCACCTACGAGTCTCTATAGCAATCAGCCCCAGCATTTT.